Each of the 29 T cell receptor beta chains below was sequenced from the same sample in a study of blood T cell repertoires in COVID-19. Clones were read by immunoSEQ multiplex PCR, and TCRdb kept only the in-frame ones, dropping some. This sample carries under 250,000 clones, 85% of them seen once, and the ten largest clones take approximately 8.2%. The source material was PBMCs or T cells enriched from blood (not recorded which). These receptors originate from a woman in her fifties or sixties with acute COVID-19.

The CDR3 bases are TGTGCCAGCTCACCATCCGGACAGGGCGCTGAAGCTTTCTTT. Protein product: CASSPSGQGAEAFF. The chain joins TRBV18 to TRBJ1-1; 8 bases are a match to TRBD1. From germline, CDR1 is KGHSH and CDR2 LQKENI. The CDR3 is 14 residues long. J lost 6 bases, V lost 2 bases, and 5 bases had no gene match.

This clone was seen ten or more times. The rearrangement links TRBV5-4 to TRBJ1-6; TRBD1 matches at 7 bases. V dropped 2 bases and J dropped 7; count of bases not matched to a gene: 6. CDR3 length equals 15 residues. Germline assignment: CDR1 SGHNT and CDR2 YYREEE (reference sequence). This CDR3 is CASSLNPGQNSPLHF. The DNA for the CDR3 is TGTGCCAGCAGCTTAAACCCGGGACAGAATTCACCCCTCCACTTT.

V usage is TRBV5-1 and J usage is TRBJ1-2; TRBD1 matches 7 bases. The germline gives CDR1 SGHRS, CDR2 YFSETQ. CDR3 length equals 14 residues. Trimming removed 0 bases from V and 5 bases from J; junction bases left unmatched: 4. CDR3 nucleotides: TGCGCCAGCAGCTTGGTTACAGGGGTGTATGGCTACACCTTC. This encodes CASSLVTGVYGYTF.

J is TRBJ1-5 and V is TRBV5-4; D is uncertain. Trimming removed 0 bases from V and 7 bases from J, with 8 bases in between. The CDR3 loop spans 13 amino acids. Per the germline V gene, CDR1 is SGHNT and CDR2 is YYREEE (reference sequence). This chain's CDR3 is CASSLGGEQPQHF. CDR3 nucleotides: TGTGCCAGCAGCTTGGGTGGGGAGCAGCCCCAGCATTTT.

The chain joins TRBV5-5 to TRBJ1-1; D is possibly TRBD1 (5 bases). CDR1 is SGHKS and CDR2 is YYEKEE in the germline V gene (reference sequence). CDR3 length: 14 residues. Trimming pared 7 bases from V and 2 bases from J, leaving 15 bases between. The CDR3 bases are TGTGCCAGCTCGGAAGGGGAGGGAAACACTGAAGCTTTCTTT. As protein: CASSEGEGNTEAFF.

V and J are TRBV30 and TRBJ1-2; tentative D call: TRBD1 (5 bases). V was clipped by 1 base and J by 4 bases, with 13 bases between them. Looked up from germline, CDR1 is GTSNPN and CDR2 is SVGIG (reference sequence). The CDR3 consists of 14 residues. This CDR3 is CAWSGQGDRYGYTF. The CDR3 bases are TGTGCCTGGAGTGGGCAGGGTGATCGCTATGGCTACACCTTC.

CDR3 amino acids: CASSPWEAENYGYTF. Here the CDR3 DNA reads TGTGCCAGCTCACCGTGGGAGGCAGAGAACTATGGCTACACCTTC. The V gene is TRBV18, the J gene TRBJ1-2, with D hard to call. The CDR3 is 15 amino acids. Trimming pared 3 bases from V and 2 bases from J, leaving 13 bases between. Germline V lookup: CDR1 KGHSH, CDR2 LQKENI. The whole variable domain, remainder taken from reference TRBV18 and TRBJ1-2, is NAGVMQNPRHLVRRRGQEARLRCSPMKGHSHVYWYRQLPEEGLKFMVYLQKENIIDESGMPKERFSAEFPKEGPSILRIQQVVRGDSAAYFCASSPWEAENYGYTFGSGTRLTVV.

This chain links TRBV10-2 with TRBJ1-2; 7 bases are shared with TRBD1. Germline V CDR1 and CDR2: WSHSY, SAAADI. After removal of 4 bases from V and 6 bases from J, the junction contained 5 bases not matched to a gene. The CDR3 runs 13 residues. CDR3: CASSGRGGNGYTF. CDR3 nucleotide sequence: TGCGCCAGCAGTGGGCGAGGGGGCAATGGCTACACCTTC.

The chain employs TRBV20-1 and TRBJ2-2; 10 nucleotides match TRBD1. The CDR3 covers 17 residues. With 3 bases clipped from V and 5 bases from J, the junction kept 12 bases outside the gene matches. Per the germline V gene, CDR1 is DFQATT and CDR2 is SNEGSKA (reference sequence). The CDR3 DNA is TGCAGTGCTAGTATTGGCGCCGGGACAGGGGAAACCGGGGAGCTGTTTTTT. This gives the protein CSASIGAGTGETGELFF.

This clone was seen a single time. The J gene is TRBJ1-5, the V gene TRBV30; D is undetermined. Germline assignment: CDR1 GTSNPN and CDR2 SVGIG (reference sequence). The CDR3 has 15 amino acids. Trimming cost V 5 bases and J 1 base, with 15 bases left between them. The CDR3 DNA reads TGTGCCTGGGGAGCAAGCACGGTGAGCAATCAGCCCCAGCATTTT. Its protein is CAWGASTVSNQPQHF.

The chain carries TRBV3-1 (or the pseudogene TRBV3-2) and TRBJ2-5; 9 bases line up with TRBD2. V gave up 5 bases and J gave up 2 bases; unmatched junction bases: 9. The CDR3 sequence is 16 residues long. CDR1 and CDR2 from the germline V gene are LGHDT and YNNKEL (reference sequence). CDR3 nucleotide sequence: TGTGCCAGCAGCACTCGGGGGACTAGCAGACAAGAGACCCAGTACTTC. It codes for CASSTRGTSRQETQYF.

V is TRBV4-3 and J is TRBJ2-2; 14 bases fit TRBD2. V lost 0 bases to trimming and J lost 0 bases; unmatched junction nucleotides: 6. Germline assignment: CDR1 LGHNA and CDR2 YSLEER. This CDR3 has 20 residues. CDR3 in DNA: TGCGCCAGCAGCCAAGAGAGGGGACTAGCGGGGGACACGAACACCGGGGAGCTGTTTTTT. Translating it yields CASSQERGLAGDTNTGELFF.

This chain links TRBV19 with TRBJ2-2; possibly TRBD1 for D (5 bases). CDR3 size: 14 residues. Trimming took 8 bases from V and 4 from J, leaving 14 bases between them. Per the germline V gene, CDR1 is LNHDA and CDR2 is SQIVND (reference sequence). The DNA of the CDR3 is TGTGCCAGTTCAAGGGGTGATTTCACCGGGGAGCTGTTTTTT. Encoded protein: CASSRGDFTGELFF.

The gene calls are TRBV6-5 and TRBJ1-1; 9 bases line up with TRBD1. Germline CDR1 MNHEY, CDR2 SVGAGI. CDR3 length: 15 amino acids. V shed 3 bases and J 4 bases; nucleotides not matched to a gene: 6. For the CDR3, the DNA is TGTGCCAGCAGTTATAGTGGGACAGGGAGCACTGAAGCTTTCTTT. Encoded protein: CASSYSGTGSTEAFF.

V is TRBV20-1 and J is TRBJ1-5; no firm D call. Germline CDR1 DFQATT, CDR2 SNEGSKA (reference sequence). The CDR3 contains 12 residues. The V gene lost 3 bases and the J gene lost 4 bases, with 7 bases spanning the gap. The CDR3 nucleotides read TGCAGTGCTAGTTCCGTTAATCAGCCCCAGCATTTT. Protein product: CSASSVNQPQHF.

The CDR3 protein is CASSEYWGRGYEQYF. For the CDR3, the DNA is TGTGCCAGCAGTGAATACTGGGGCAGGGGTTACGAGCAGTACTTC. The V gene is TRBV6-1, the J gene TRBJ2-7, with TRBD1 as a possible D gene (6 bases). CDR3 length: 15 amino acids. V was shortened by 2 bases and J by 4 bases, with 15 bases between the two germline ends. Germline V gene lookup returns CDR1 MNHNS and CDR2 SASEGT.

The chain combines TRBV6-2 or TRBV6-3 with TRBJ2-5; TRBD2 matches at 10 bases. This CDR3 spans 18 amino acids. The germline CDR1 and CDR2 sequences are MNHEY and SVGEGT. V dropped 4 bases and J dropped 0; count of bases not matched to a gene: 11. CDR3 sequence (DNA): TGTGCCAGCAGTTTTAGAGCGGGGGGGCCTGCAAACCAAGAGACCCAGTACTTC. This gives the protein CASSFRAGGPANQETQYF.

The J gene is TRBJ2-1, the V gene TRBV5-8; 8 bases are shared with TRBD1. Germline CDR1 and CDR2: SGHTS and YDEGEE. J lost 7 bases, V lost 0 bases, and 6 bases had no gene match. This CDR3 spans 15 amino acids. CDR3 sequence: CASSLAPYRGNEQFF. The DNA for the CDR3 is TGTGCCAGCAGCTTGGCCCCATACAGGGGGAATGAGCAGTTCTTC.

There are a few counts of this clone. The gene calls are TRBV4-1 and TRBJ2-7; TRBD1 aligns across 7 bases. Germline loops: CDR1 MGHRA, CDR2 YSYEKL. This CDR3 region has 14 residues. Trimming took 3 bases from V and 4 from J; bases not matched to a gene: 6. The CDR3 is CASSHGTALYEQYF. The DNA for the CDR3 is TGCGCCAGCAGCCATGGGACAGCCCTATACGAGCAGTACTTC.

This clone was counted only a few times. This sequence joins TRBV27 and TRBJ1-5, with 10 nucleotides matching TRBD1. This CDR3 has 16 amino acids. The ends lost 11 bases at V and 1 base at J; junction bases unmatched: 11. The germline V gene has CDR1 MNHEY and CDR2 SMNVEV (reference sequence). The CDR3 nucleotides are TGTGCCTTCGGGACAGGGGAATGGCGGAGCAATCAGCCCCAGCATTTT. Translated, it gives CAFGTGEWRSNQPQHF.

This clone appeared a single time. The chain has TRBV9 and TRBJ2-3; D not certain. Germline V lookup: CDR1 SGDLS, CDR2 YYNGEE. The CDR3 sequence is 15 residues long. V gave up 0 bases and J gave up 0 bases, with 8 bases separating them. DNA of the CDR3: TGTGCCAGCAGCGTAGGCGGTCCTAGCACAGATACGCAGTATTTT. Its protein product is CASSVGGPSTDTQYF.

This clone was seen once. The rearrangement uses TRBV7-2 and TRBJ1-5, with TRBD1 identical over 9 bases. Trimming took 2 bases from V and 3 from J; bases not matched to a gene: 5. Germline assignment: CDR1 SGHTA and CDR2 FQGNSA. There are 16 residues in the CDR3. This chain's CDR3 is CASSLQGTGNNQPQHF. The DNA of the CDR3 is TGTGCCAGCAGCTTACAGGGGACAGGGAACAATCAGCCCCAGCATTTT.

V gene TRBV2 combines with J gene TRBJ2-1, with D unclear. Trimming pared 1 base from V and 0 bases from J, leaving 10 bases between. Germline CDR1 is SNHLY and CDR2 is FYNNEI. The CDR3 consists of 16 residues. The CDR3 coding sequence is TGTGCCAGCAGTGAAGGGCAGTCCGCCTCCTACAATGAGCAGTTCTTC. It translates to CASSEGQSASYNEQFF.

The gene calls are TRBV27 and TRBJ2-3; D might be TRBD1 (5 bases). The V gene's germline CDR1 is MNHEY and CDR2 SMNVEV (reference sequence). The CDR3 consists of 13 residues. Between the trimmed V and J ends, which lost 1 base and 5 bases, there was a span of 7 bases. Written as DNA, the CDR3 is TGTGCCAGCAGTTTATACAGGCTAGATACGCAGTATTTT. This encodes CASSLYRLDTQYF.

J is TRBJ1-6 and V is TRBV7-9; tentative D call: TRBD1 (5 bases). CDR1 and CDR2 from the germline V gene are SEHNR and FQNEAQ (reference sequence). CDR3 length equals 15 residues. The V gene lost 5 bases and the J gene lost 0 bases, with 8 bases spanning the gap. The DNA for the CDR3 is TGTGCCAGCAGCACAGGAGACTCCTATAATTCACCCCTCCACTTT. The encoded protein is CASSTGDSYNSPLHF.

This clone has just one count. This chain connects TRBV18 to TRBJ2-7; tentative D call: TRBD2 (6 bases). CDR1 and CDR2 from the germline V gene are KGHSH and LQKENI. This CDR3 contains 14 residues. V was clipped by 2 bases and J by 3 bases, with 11 bases between them. CDR3 residues: CASSPLMGLYEQYF. The CDR3 bases are TGTGCCAGCTCACCATTAATGGGACTCTACGAGCAGTACTTC.

This sequence joins TRBV6-5 and TRBJ2-3, with 8 bases identical to TRBD2. Germline V CDR1 and CDR2: MNHEY, SVGAGI. V trimming: 8 bases; J trimming: 3 bases; junction bases outside the gene matches: 4. This CDR3 has 13 amino acids. The CDR3, as DNA: TGTGCCAGCGGCCGGGGGGGGACAGATACGCAGTATTTT. Protein product: CASGRGGTDTQYF.

V is TRBV10-3 and J is TRBJ1-5; D not certain. CDR3 length: 13 amino acids. The V gene's germline CDR1 is ENHRY and CDR2 SYGVKD. Deletions cut 4 bases from V and 2 bases from J, with 6 bases between. CDR3 nucleotide sequence: TGTGCCATCAGTGGTTCGGGCAATCAGCCCCAGCATTTT. Translating it yields CAISGSGNQPQHF.

The chain is built from TRBV7-8 and TRBJ1-6, with D possibly being TRBD1 (5 bases). Germline loops: CDR1 SGHVS, CDR2 FQNEAQ. The CDR3 length is 13 residues. Trimming removed 5 bases at V and 6 bases at J, with 8 bases between. The CDR3 sequence is CASSPDSNSPLHF. CDR3 DNA sequence: TGTGCCAGCAGCCCAGACAGTAATTCACCCCTCCACTTT.